The 24 T cell receptor beta chains reported below all come from one sample, sequenced in a study of T cell clonality in common variable immunodeficiency. Whole-study findings and limits: Reportedly, TCR beta sequences from common variable immunodeficiency showed fewer deletions and N-nucleotide insertions.

Profiled with immunoSEQ multiplex PCR; TCRdb holds only in-frame clones, not every one. This specimen shows some 15,000 clones; the ten leading clones hold roughly 5%. Antigens for these TCRs are unknown. Material for sequencing was peripheral blood mononuclear cells. These TCRs come from a human donor with common variable immunodeficiency.

This clone is medium-sized by frequency. The read stops 3 residues short of the end of the CDR3; the missing end is completed from the germline J gene. The chain carries TRBV15 and TRBJ1-5; 9 bases align to TRBD1. The CDR3 covers 16 residues. The germline V gene encodes CDR1 LNHNV and CDR2 YYDKDF (reference sequence). J lost 2 bases, V lost 4 bases, and 6 bases had no gene match. CDR3 sequence: CATSKGTGRGNQPQHF. The sequenced CDR3 bases are TGTGCCACCAGCAAAGGGACAGGGAGAGGCAATCAGCCC.

Regarding this clone: The CDR3 extends 3 residues past the end of the read, so its final part is completed from the germline J gene. J is TRBJ2-1 and V is TRBV5-1, with TRBD2 as a possible D gene (5 bases). V was cut by 4 bases and J by 0 bases, with 11 bases left in between. This CDR3 contains 15 residues. Germline V CDR1 and CDR2: SGHRS, YFSETQ. CDR3 sequence: CASSTTLGSYNEQFF. CDR3 DNA, as far as it was read: TGCGCCAGCAGCACGACACTAGGCTCCTACAATGAG.

Regarding this clone: The CDR3 is cut off 3 residues early in the read; its end comes from the germline J gene. The chain carries TRBV5-5 and TRBJ2-1; D remains ambiguous. Trimming cost V 1 base and J 8 bases, with 10 bases left between them. Germline CDR1 is SGHKS and CDR2 is YYEKEE (reference sequence). The CDR3 has 13 residues. The CDR3 sequence: CASSLWLLDEQFF. The sequenced part of the CDR3 DNA is TGTGCCAGCAGCTTGTGGTTACTGGATGAG.

Points on this clone: The CDR3 goes on 3 residues after the read ends, and that part is filled in from the germline J gene. The chain links TRBV6-2 or TRBV6-3 to TRBJ1-1; 9 bases agree with TRBD1. Germline CDR1 and CDR2: MNHEY and SVGEGT. This CDR3 has 12 amino acids. The CDR3: CASSRDREEAFF. CDR3 DNA, as far as it was read: TGTGCCAGCAGCCGGGACAGGGAGGAG.

For this clone: Read sequence stops 3 residues before the CDR3 end, and the germline J gene provides the missing end. The genes are TRBV5-1 and TRBJ1-1; TRBD1 matches 8 bases. J lost 0 bases, V lost 0 bases, and 1 base had no gene match. Looked up from germline, CDR1 is SGHRS and CDR2 is YFSETQ. The CDR3 consists of 15 residues. The CDR3 is CASSLGQGMNTEAFF. The sequenced part of the CDR3 DNA is TGCGCCAGCAGCTTGGGACAGGGGATGAACACTGAA.

Details on this clone: The read gets to within 3 residues of the CDR3 end, and the germline J gene fills in the rest. This chain joins TRBV18 and TRBJ1-2, with D tentatively TRBD1 (5 bases). The V end was cut by 3 bases, the J end by 7 bases, with 18 bases between. The CDR3 contains 15 residues. CDR1 is KGHSH, CDR2 LQKENI, per germline. The CDR3 DNA, read in part, is TGTGCCAGCTCACCGGGGGGGAACGGCGCTATTGGC. As protein: CASSPGGNGAIG. The complete CDR3 reads CASSPGGNGAIGYTF.

As to this clone: The CDR3 end falls 3 residues outside the read, so it is completed with the germline J gene. This chain joins TRBV7-9 and TRBJ2-7; TRBD2 matches 9 bases. The CDR3 consists of 15 residues. The V gene's germline CDR1 is SEHNR and CDR2 FQNEAQ (reference sequence). The trim removed 1 base at V and 1 base at J, leaving 2 bases unmatched. CDR3 residues: CASSLVLAGSYEQYF. The DNA read from the CDR3 is TGTGCCAGCAGCTTAGTTCTAGCGGGGTCCTACGAG.

Details on this clone: The read stops 3 residues short of the end of the CDR3; the missing end is completed from the germline J gene. The chain links TRBV5-4 to TRBJ2-5; 10 positions agree with TRBD2. This CDR3 region has 15 residues. V lost 5 bases to trimming and J lost 4 bases; unmatched junction nucleotides: 8. The germline CDR1 and CDR2 sequences are SGHNT and YYREEE (reference sequence). CDR3 sequence reads: CASRSEREGRETQYF. CDR3 DNA (partial): TGTGCCAGCAGATCCGAGCGGGAGGGCCGAGAGACC.

In the case of this clone: The read terminates 3 residues ahead of where the CDR3 ends, so the germline J gene completes it. The rearrangement joins TRBV20-1 to TRBJ2-7, with TRBD1 matching 8 bases. The CDR3 has 14 residues. Per germline, CDR1 DFQATT and CDR2 SNEGSKA (reference sequence). Trimming took 6 bases from V and 5 from J; bases not matched to a gene: 12. The CDR3 DNA, read in part, is TGCAGTGCACAGCCTGCCAGGGGGCGGAACGAG. Protein sequence: CSAQPARGRNE. The complete CDR3 sequence is CSAQPARGRNEQYF.

CDR3 loop: CASSLRQQNSPLHF. The CDR3 bases that were read are TGTGCCAGCAGTTTAAGACAGCAAAATTCACCC. The chain is built from TRBV6-2 or TRBV6-3 and TRBJ1-6; a possible D gene is TRBD1 (5 bases). Read data end 3 residues before the CDR3 end; the end is taken from the germline J gene. The germline gives CDR1 MNHEY, CDR2 SVGEGT. This CDR3 is built from 14 residues. Trimming took 4 bases from V and 7 from J, leaving 11 bases between them.

With regard to this clone: The CDR3 end is not reached by the read, which stops 3 residues before it; the germline J gene fills it in. This sequence joins TRBV19 and TRBJ1-5, with D maybe TRBD1 (5 bases). The germline V gene has CDR1 LNHDA and CDR2 SQIVND (reference sequence). V was clipped by 5 bases and J by 2 bases, with 7 bases between them. The CDR3 extends over 13 amino acids. This CDR3 reads CASSPTGNQPQHF. CDR3 bases read: TGTGCCAGTAGTCCGACAGGCAATCAGCCC.

About this clone: The CDR3 end lies 3 residues beyond the end of the read and is filled in from the germline J gene. This rearrangement joins TRBV18 to TRBJ1-1; weak D call: TRBD1 (6 bases). Germline V gene lookup returns CDR1 KGHSH and CDR2 LQKENI. The CDR3 is made up of 15 amino acids. Trimming left V 2 bases short and J 4 bases short, with 14 bases between. Incomplete CDR3 DNA: TGTGCCAGCTCACCAGGGGGCGGGAGAGGCACTGAA. Protein: CASSPGGGRGTE. The entire CDR3 protein is CASSPGGGRGTEAFF. The full variable domain, its missing parts supplied by reference TRBV18 and TRBJ1-1, is NAGVMQNPRHLVRRRGQEARLRCSPMKGHSHVYWYRQLPEEGLKFMVYLQKENIIDESGMPKERFSAEFPKEGPSILRIQQVVRGDSAAYFCASSPGGGRGTEAFFGQGTRLTVV.

Worth noting for this clone: The read ends 3 residues shy of where the CDR3 ends; the end is completed using the germline J gene. The genes are TRBV5-1 and TRBJ2-7; D remains ambiguous. The V end was cut by 2 bases, the J end by 0 bases, with 9 bases between. Germline V lookup: CDR1 SGHRS, CDR2 YFSETQ. This CDR3 spans 14 amino acids. The CDR3 loop reads CASSFDTNSYEQYF. CDR3 DNA (partial): TGCGCCAGCAGCTTTGACACCAACTCCTACGAG.

Frequency places this clone as medium-sized. The read ends 3 residues early relative to the CDR3; the germline J gene fills the gap. The chain employs TRBV7-3 and TRBJ2-5; the D is unclear. The CDR3 is 11 residues long. V lost 5 bases and J lost 5, with 6 bases in between. Per the germline V gene, CDR1 is SGHTA and CDR2 is FQGTGA. CDR3 in amino acids: CASSQGETQYF. The part of the CDR3 DNA that was read is TGTGCCAGCAGCCAAGGGGAGACC.

As for this clone: The read is 3 residues too short to cover the CDR3 end, so that end is filled in from the germline J gene. The chain couples TRBV30 to TRBJ1-6; the D gene is possibly TRBD1 (5 bases). The CDR3 sequence is 16 residues long. Trimming took off 4 bases at V and 0 bases at J, with 13 bases between the two ends. Germline V gene data show CDR1 as GTSNPN and CDR2 as SVGIG (reference sequence). The sequenced part of the CDR3 DNA is TGTGCCTGGACCTTCTCAGGGAGCTCCTATAATTCACCC. Amino acids: CAWTFSGSSYNSP. The CDR3, in full, reads CAWTFSGSSYNSPLHF.

Remarks on this clone: The CDR3 extends 3 residues past the end of the read, so its final part is completed from the germline J gene. The chain couples TRBV30 to TRBJ2-5; the D gene is possibly TRBD2 (5 bases). This CDR3 has 10 amino acids. V was pared by 6 bases and J by 3 bases, with 5 bases between. CDR1 and CDR2 from the germline V gene are GTSNPN and SVGIG (reference sequence). CDR3 DNA (partial): TGTGCCTGCGGGGAAGAGACC. This translates into CACGEET. The full CDR3 reads CACGEETQYF.

Turning to this clone: Read coverage stops 3 residues before the CDR3 terminus; the germline J gene supplies the remainder. V usage is TRBV18 and J usage is TRBJ2-3, with TRBD1 matching 10 bases. CDR1 and CDR2 (germline): KGHSH, LQKENI. This CDR3 comprises 17 residues. V lost 3 bases and J lost 3; bases outside the gene matches: 9. The sequenced part of the CDR3 DNA is TGTGCCAGCTCACCTTTCCAGTCGGGACAGGGGACAGATACG. It encodes CASSPFQSGQGTDT. The CDR3 reads in full as CASSPFQSGQGTDTQYF.

Worth noting for this clone: Sequencing ends 3 residues short of the CDR3 end; the germline J gene provides the rest. The J gene is TRBJ2-3, the V gene TRBV5-1, with TRBD2 matching 10 bases. Trimming removed 3 bases from V and 2 bases from J; junction bases left unmatched: 12. This CDR3 spans 18 amino acids. Per germline, CDR1 SGHRS and CDR2 YFSETQ. CDR3 in amino acids: CASSSNPSGSKYTDTQYF. The sequenced part of the CDR3 DNA is TGCGCCAGCAGCTCGAACCCTAGCGGGAGCAAGTACACAGATACG. Complete variable domain (other parts from reference TRBV5-1 and TRBJ2-3): KAGVTQTPRYLIKTRGQQVTLSCSPISGHRSVSWYQQTPGQGLQFLFEYFSETQRNKGNFPGRFSGRQFSNSRSEMNVSTLELGDSALYLCASSSNPSGSKYTDTQYFGPGTRLTVL.

Of note for this clone: The read finishes 3 residues shy of the CDR3 end, and the germline J gene is used to complete it. The chain links TRBV4-1 to TRBJ2-7; maybe TRBD1 (5 bases). Germline V CDR1 and CDR2: MGHRA, YSYEKL. Trimming took 0 bases from V and 2 from J, leaving 11 bases between them. The CDR3 has 15 amino acids. Incomplete CDR3 DNA: TGCGCCAGCAGCCAAGAAGACAGTCGTGCCTACGAG. Amino acids: CASSQEDSRAYE. The full CDR3 protein reads CASSQEDSRAYEQYF.

Notes on this clone: Read sequence stops 3 residues before the CDR3 end, and the germline J gene provides the missing end. The genes are TRBV19 and TRBJ1-6; TRBD1 agrees at 8 bases. From germline, CDR1 is LNHDA and CDR2 SQIVND (reference sequence). The CDR3 is 16 amino acids. Trimming at V came to 5 bases and at J to 9 bases, leaving 12 bases not matched to a gene. The CDR3 here is CASSAPLTGVGSPLHF. CDR3 DNA (partial): TGTGCCAGTAGTGCCCCCCTGACAGGGGTAGGTTCACCC.

Concerning this clone itself: The read stops 3 residues short of the end of the CDR3; the missing end is completed from the germline J gene. The V gene is TRBV28, the J gene TRBJ1-3, with 7 bases fitting TRBD1. The V and J ends lost 6 bases and 0 bases, in that order; junction bases with no gene match: 5. CDR1 and CDR2 (germline): MDHEN, SYDVKM. The CDR3 is 15 residues long. CDR3 sequence: CASSDRQGSGNTIYF. The part of the CDR3 DNA that was read is TGTGCCAGCAGCGATAGACAGGGCTCTGGAAACACC. The variable domain in full, with the rest retrieved from reference TRBV28 and TRBJ1-3, is DVKVTQSSRYLVKRTGEKVFLECVQDMDHENMFWYRQDPGLGLRLIYFSYDVKMKEKGDIPEGYSVSREKKERFSLILESASTNQTSMYLCASSDRQGSGNTIYFGEGSWLTVV.

Note on this clone: The read gets to within 3 residues of the CDR3 end, and the germline J gene fills in the rest. This chain joins TRBV19 and TRBJ2-2; 8 positions match TRBD1. J was trimmed by 4 bases and V by 5 bases; bases with no gene match: 6. The CDR3 totals 15 residues. The germline gives CDR1 LNHDA, CDR2 SQIVND (reference sequence). CDR3 residues: CASSPRTGITGELFF. CDR3 DNA (partial): TGTGCCAGTAGTCCCCGGACAGGGATCACCGGGGAG.

To note about this clone: The read terminates 3 residues before the CDR3 end, so the remaining end is supplied by the germline J gene. The V gene is TRBV7-9, the J gene TRBJ2-3, with D perhaps TRBD2 (7 bases). The CDR3 is 15 amino acids. CDR1 and CDR2 (germline): SEHNR, FQNEAQ (reference sequence). The V end was cut by 5 bases, the J end by 0 bases, with 12 bases between. The sequenced part of the CDR3 DNA is TGTGCCAGCAGCCCGTCGGGGGGCAGCACAGATACG. This sequence encodes CASSPSGGSTDT. The complete CDR3 reads CASSPSGGSTDTQYF.

Notes on this clone: The read is 3 residues too short to cover the CDR3 end, so that end is filled in from the germline J gene. The V gene is TRBV19, the J gene TRBJ2-1; TRBD2 matches at 9 bases. V was clipped by 5 bases and J by 7 bases; unmatched bases: 6. Germline CDR1 is LNHDA and CDR2 is SQIVND (reference sequence). There are 14 residues in the CDR3. Partial CDR3 DNA: TGTGCCAGTAGTCAGTTAGCGGGAGTTAATGAG. It encodes CASSQLAGVNE. The full CDR3 is CASSQLAGVNEQFF. The full variable domain, in which reference TRBV19 and TRBJ2-1 provide the parts outside the CDR3, is DGGITQSPKYLFRKEGQNVTLSCEQNLNHDAMYWYRQDPGQGLRLIYYSQIVNDFQKGDIAEGYSVSREKKESFPLTVTSAQKNPTAFYLCASSQLAGVNEQFFGPGTRLTVL.